The 13 T cell receptor beta chains below were found in one sample sequenced in a study of Ad26.COV2.S vaccination and SARS-CoV-2 variants (dated by TCRdb to 2020 to 2022). Libraries were built with the immunoSEQ multiplex PCR assay. In its TCRdb copy, this immuneACCESS table keeps in-frame sequences only and misses some clones. Where compared with another copy, unresolved V genes explain less than half of these, and the others have no known cause. Present in this sample are around 300,000 clones, about 90% of which were seen just once. The top ten clones comprise about 5% of the sample. The treatment or condition label, read with the paper, signifies: some 20 received Ad26.COV2.S at low or high dose, single or two shots; about 5 received placebo; per-sample allocation not given. Repertoires of vaccine and placebo recipients were sequenced from samples taken on day 63 after the first injection. This specimen consisted of peripheral blood, obtained in a trial of Ad26.COV2.S vaccine versus placebo. These receptors were obtained from a person aged 18-60 years who received the Ad26.COV2.S COVID-19 vaccine or a placebo.

The chain carries TRBV6-6 and TRBJ1-2; possibly TRBD1 for D (5 bases). V lost 5 bases to trimming and J lost 8 bases, with 6 bases between them. CDR1 MNHNY and CDR2 SVGAGI come from the germline V gene (reference sequence). The CDR3 sequence is 10 residues long. The CDR3 region is CASSQGGYTF. CDR3 sequence (DNA): TGTGCCAGCAGTCAGGGAGGCTACACCTTC.

V is TRBV27 and J is TRBJ1-5; perhaps TRBD1 as D (5 bases). Per the germline V gene, CDR1 is MNHEY and CDR2 is SMNVEV (reference sequence). CDR3 length: 15 amino acids. V was trimmed by 4 bases and J by 4 bases, leaving 14 bases between them. The CDR3 here is CASSSDRAQNQPQHF. Here the CDR3 DNA reads TGTGCCAGCAGTTCAGACAGAGCCCAGAATCAGCCCCAGCATTTT.

This sequence joins TRBV18 and TRBJ2-1; 10 bases are a match to TRBD2. The CDR3 is made up of 16 amino acids. Per the germline V gene, CDR1 is KGHSH and CDR2 is LQKENI. The V gene end was trimmed by 4 bases and the J gene end by 1 base; junction bases not matched to a gene: 4. CDR3 coding DNA: TGTGCCAGCTCACAGCGGGAGGGCCTATCCTACAATGAGCAGTTCTTC. Its protein product is CASSQREGLSYNEQFF.

J is TRBJ1-4 and V is TRBV29-1; D gene unclear. Germline values: CDR1 SQVTM, CDR2 ANQGSEA. The CDR3 covers 15 residues. Trimming cost V 4 bases and J 4 bases, with 16 bases left between them. The CDR3 here is CSVAPSPGFNEKLFF. CDR3 DNA sequence: TGCAGCGTTGCCCCTAGTCCGGGGTTTAATGAAAAACTGTTTTTT.

This clone was seen only once. The chain has TRBV7-9 and TRBJ2-7; 7 positions agree with TRBD1. J lost 4 bases, V lost 3 bases, and 0 bases had no gene match. Germline V lookup: CDR1 SEHNR, CDR2 FQNEAQ (reference sequence). The CDR3 covers 12 residues. The chain's CDR3 is CASSLGQYEQYF. The CDR3 DNA reads TGTGCCAGCAGCTTGGGACAGTACGAGCAGTACTTC.

This chain uses TRBV18 with TRBJ2-1; D unclear. V lost 0 bases and J lost 0, with 6 bases in between. The V gene's germline CDR1 is KGHSH and CDR2 LQKENI. CDR3 length equals 15 residues. In DNA form, the CDR3 reads TGTGCCAGCTCACCACCCGATAGCTCCTACAATGAGCAGTTCTTC. Translating gives CASSPPDSSYNEQFF. Supplemented by reference TRBV18 and TRBJ2-1, the full variable domain reads NAGVMQNPRHLVRRRGQEARLRCSPMKGHSHVYWYRQLPEEGLKFMVYLQKENIIDESGMPKERFSAEFPKEGPSILRIQQVVRGDSAAYFCASSPPDSSYNEQFFGPGTRLTVL.

The rearrangement uses TRBV7-7 and TRBJ2-5; D is possibly TRBD1 (7 bases). Germline CDR1 and CDR2: SSHAT and FNYEAQ (reference sequence). Trimming pared 6 bases from V and 2 bases from J, leaving 16 bases between. The CDR3 covers 15 residues. CDR3 nucleotides: TGTGCCAGCAGTTCAACCGCGGGACAGCAAGAGACCCAGTACTTC. Its protein is CASSSTAGQQETQYF.

V is TRBV28 and J is TRBJ1-1; 7 positions agree with TRBD1. Germline V gene sequence: CDR1 MDHEN, CDR2 SYDVKM. This CDR3 is 16 amino acids long. Trimming at V came to 6 bases and at J to 4 bases, leaving 14 bases not matched to a gene. The CDR3 DNA follows: TGTGCCAGCAGAGAGAGCACAGGGGAGGGTCTCACTGAAGCTTTCTTT. This encodes CASRESTGEGLTEAFF.

This chain uses TRBV7-2 with TRBJ1-2; D unclear. This CDR3 contains 18 residues. Germline lookup yields CDR1 SGHTA and CDR2 FQGNSA. V shed 0 bases and J shed 8 bases, with 25 bases lying between them. CDR3 region: CASSLALSRRQTSLGYTF. The DNA for the CDR3 is TGTGCCAGCAGCTTAGCTCTCTCGAGGAGGCAGACCTCACTCGGCTACACCTTC.

V gene TRBV6-1 combines with J gene TRBJ2-3; D is possibly TRBD2 (5 bases). CDR1 is MNHNS, CDR2 SASEGT, per germline. Deletions cut 3 bases from V and 3 bases from J, with 13 bases between. The CDR3 is 15 amino acids. CDR3 nucleotide sequence: TGTGCCAGCAGTGAGTCGGGGTTTGATACAGATACGCAGTATTTT. This encodes CASSESGFDTDTQYF.

This chain uses TRBV9 with TRBJ2-2; D not resolved. CDR1 is SGDLS, CDR2 YYNGEE, per germline. This CDR3 has 13 amino acids. Trimming shortened V by 6 bases and J by 1 base, and 7 bases separated the two germline ends. The CDR3 DNA is TGTGCCAGCACGGACGGGAACACCGGGGAGCTGTTTTTT. Translated, it gives CASTDGNTGELFF.

The chain couples TRBV4-3 to TRBJ2-3, with TRBD2 matching over 9 bases. This CDR3 has 16 amino acids. The germline gives CDR1 LGHNA, CDR2 YSLEER. The V gene end was trimmed by 3 bases and the J gene end by 1 base; junction bases not matched to a gene: 5. The CDR3 loop is CASSQDLAGGTDTQYF. In DNA, the CDR3 is TGCGCCAGCAGCCAGGACTTAGCGGGGGGCACAGATACGCAGTATTTT.

This rearrangement joins TRBV6-6 to TRBJ2-1, with unresolved D. V gave up 6 bases and J gave up 6 bases, with 12 bases separating them. The CDR3 runs to 13 residues. In germline, CDR1 is MNHNY, CDR2 SVGAGI (reference sequence). The CDR3 nucleotides read TGTGCCAGCAGGGCGCCCCCCTCCAATGAGCAGTTCTTC. It is translated as CASRAPPSNEQFF.